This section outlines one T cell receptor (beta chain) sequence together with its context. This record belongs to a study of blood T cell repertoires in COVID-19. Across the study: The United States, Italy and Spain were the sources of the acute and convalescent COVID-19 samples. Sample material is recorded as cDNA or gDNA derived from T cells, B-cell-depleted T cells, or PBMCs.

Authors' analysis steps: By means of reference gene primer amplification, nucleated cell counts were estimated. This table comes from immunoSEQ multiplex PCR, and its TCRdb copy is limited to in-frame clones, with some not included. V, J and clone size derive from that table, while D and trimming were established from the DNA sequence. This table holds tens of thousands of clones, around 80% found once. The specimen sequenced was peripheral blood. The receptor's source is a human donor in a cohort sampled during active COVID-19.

CDR3 bases: TGTGCCAGCGCGGGTGCGTCTAACTATGGCTACACCTTC. Its protein product is CASAGASNYGYTF. The gene calls are TRBV11-2 and TRBJ1-2; no clear D gene. The CDR3 totals 13 residues. V was shortened by 8 bases and J by 0 bases, with 10 bases between the two germline ends. The V gene's germline CDR1 is SGHAT and CDR2 FQNNGV.